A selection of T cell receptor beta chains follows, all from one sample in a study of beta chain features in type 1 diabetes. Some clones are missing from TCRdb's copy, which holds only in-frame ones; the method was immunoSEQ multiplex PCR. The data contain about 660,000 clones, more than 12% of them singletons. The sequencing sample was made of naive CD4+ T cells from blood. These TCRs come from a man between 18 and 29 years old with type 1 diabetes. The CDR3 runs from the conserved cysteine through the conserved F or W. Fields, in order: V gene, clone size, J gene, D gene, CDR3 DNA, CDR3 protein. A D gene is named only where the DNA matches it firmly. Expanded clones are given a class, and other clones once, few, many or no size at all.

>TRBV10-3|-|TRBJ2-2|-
TGTGCCATCAGTTCAGGATCCGCCGGGGAGCTGTTTTTT
CAISSGSAGELFF
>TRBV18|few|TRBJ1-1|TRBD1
TGTGCCAGCTCACCACCGAGGGACAGGGCCATTGAAGCTTTCTTT
CASSPPRDRAIEAFF
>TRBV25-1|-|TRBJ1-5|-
TGTGCCAGCAGTGAATTGAGGCCGAGTCGGCCCCAGCATTTT
CASSELRPSRPQHF
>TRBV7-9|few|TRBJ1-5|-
TGTGCCAGCAGCTTAGATGCCCCTGCGACCCAGCATTTT
CASSLDAPATQHF
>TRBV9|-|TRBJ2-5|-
TGTGCCAGCAGCGTATTCGGGGGACCGGTTCAAGAGACCCAGTACTTC
CASSVFGGPVQETQYF
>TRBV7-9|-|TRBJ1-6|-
TGTGCCAGCAGCTACCGGACAAGACAAGTTGATTCACCCCTCCACTTT
CASSYRTRQVDSPLHF
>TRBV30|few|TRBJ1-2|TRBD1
TGTGCCTGGAGTGCCCAGGGGGCGATCAATGGCTACACCTTC
CAWSAQGAINGYTF
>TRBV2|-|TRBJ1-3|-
TGTGCCAGCAGTGAAAGCAGCACAACAAACACCATATATTTT
CASSESSTTNTIYF
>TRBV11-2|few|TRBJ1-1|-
TGTGCCAGCAGCCAGGACGGAAACCATGAAGCTTTCTTT
CASSQDGNHEAFF
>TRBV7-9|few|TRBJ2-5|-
TGTGCCAGCAGCCCTGAGGGGGTAGAGACCCAGTACTTC
CASSPEGVETQYF
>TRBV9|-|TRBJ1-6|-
TGTGCCAGCAGCGTAGGTCCCGACAGTCGTAATTCACCCCTCCACTTT
CASSVGPDSRNSPLHF
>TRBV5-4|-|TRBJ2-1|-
TGTGCCACCAACACAGGGGTACGGGGGCCGGGGGGTGAGCAGTTCTTC
CATNTGVRGPGGEQFF
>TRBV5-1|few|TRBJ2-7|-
TGCGCCAGCAGGAGGGTTAGTACGAACGAGCAGTACTTC
CASRRVSTNEQYF
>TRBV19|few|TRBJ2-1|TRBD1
TGTGCCAGTAGTATAGGGGGACAGGCTCTCGGAGAGCAGTTCTTC
CASSIGGQALGEQFF
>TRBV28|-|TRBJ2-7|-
TGTGCCAGCAGTTTATACGACAGAGCCTACGAGCAGTACTTC
CASSLYDRAYEQYF
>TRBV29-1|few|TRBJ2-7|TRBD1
TGCAGCGCAGGGGGCAACTACGAGCAGTACTTC
CSAGGNYEQYF
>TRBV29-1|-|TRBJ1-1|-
TGCAGCGCCGGACGGGGGGACACTGAAGCTTTCTTT
CSAGRGDTEAFF
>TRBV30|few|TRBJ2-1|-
TGTGCCTGGAGTGCAGGTTCCAATGAGCAGTTCTTC
CAWSAGSNEQFF
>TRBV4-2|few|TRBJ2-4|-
TGTGCCAGCAGCCAAGCTGGTGGGATAGCCAAAAACATTCAGTACTTC
CASSQAGGIAKNIQYF
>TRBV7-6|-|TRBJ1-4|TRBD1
TGTGCCAGCAGCTTAGGAGGGGGCGAGGAAAAACTGTTTTTT
CASSLGGGEEKLFF
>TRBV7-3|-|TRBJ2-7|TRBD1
TGTGCCAGCAGCTTACTACAGGGGGCCCACTACGAGCAGTACTTC
CASSLLQGAHYEQYF
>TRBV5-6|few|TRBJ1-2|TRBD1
TGTGCCAGCAGCCCGGGACAGCTCTATGGCTACACCTTC
CASSPGQLYGYTF
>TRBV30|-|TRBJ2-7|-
TGTGCCTGGAACCGGTTCGCTGGGTCCTACGAGCAGTACTTC
CAWNRFAGSYEQYF
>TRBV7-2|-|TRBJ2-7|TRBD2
TGTGCCAGCGGAGCGGGGGGAGAGTACGAGCAGTACTTC
CASGAGGEYEQYF
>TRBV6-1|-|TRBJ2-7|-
TGTGCCAGCAGCGGAGAGTTGCTCTCCTACGAGCAGTACTTC
CASSGELLSYEQYF
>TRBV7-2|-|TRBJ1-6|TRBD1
TGTGCCAGCAGCTTAGAAGGGACAGGGAATTCACCCCTCCACTTT
CASSLEGTGNSPLHF
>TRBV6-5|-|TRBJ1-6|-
TGTGCCAGCAGTTACTTGAGCAGGGATTACTCACCCCTCCACTTT
CASSYLSRDYSPLHF
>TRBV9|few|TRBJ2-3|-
TGTGCCAGCAGCTCCAGGGGAAGGGCGCGGGGCACAGATACGCAGTATTTT
CASSSRGRARGTDTQYF
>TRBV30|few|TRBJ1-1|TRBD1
TGTGCCTGCCACAGGGGATTGGCTGAAGCTTTCTTT
CACHRGLAEAFF
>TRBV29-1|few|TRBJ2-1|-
TGCAGCGTCGTCCGCTCCTACAATGAGCAGTTCTTC
CSVVRSYNEQFF
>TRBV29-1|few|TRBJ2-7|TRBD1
TGCAGCGCTCAAGGGACAGGGGATCATGTGTACTTC
CSAQGTGDHVYF
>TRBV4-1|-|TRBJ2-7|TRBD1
TGCGCCAGCAGCCAAGATGGGACAGGGTCCTACGAGCAGTACTTC
CASSQDGTGSYEQYF